The rows below give T cell receptor beta chains drawn from one sample of a study of cytomegalovirus exposure and HLA in healthy donors. TCRdb's copy holds only in-frame clones and misses some; the assay was immunoSEQ multiplex PCR. The sample lists around 100,000 clones; 74% were seen once. Sequenced material: PBMCs. Receptors originate from a man aged 50 to 60 in good health and CMV-seropositive. The CDR3 runs from the conserved cysteine through the conserved F or W. Fields, in order: J gene, D gene, V gene, clone size, CDR3 length, CDR3 DNA, CDR3 protein. The D gene is left open where the match is weak. Clone size appears in some rows only: once, few, many, or a class for an expanded clone.

>TRBJ2-7|.|TRBV6-1|.|16
TGTGCCAGCAGTGAAGGGGTCGACAGCCGGTACTACGAGCAGTACTTC
CASSEGVDSRYYEQYF
>TRBJ2-1|.|TRBV5-6|.|16
TGTGCCAGCAGCGGGTTCCGGACACAGTCAGAAAATGAGCAGTTCTTC
CASSGFRTQSENEQFF
>TRBJ2-3|.|TRBV5-1|.|15
TGCGCCAGCAGCTTAGCGACTAGAATCGGAGATACGCAGTATTTT
CASSLATRIGDTQYF
>TRBJ1-2|.|TRBV2|.|14
TGTGCCAGCATGGCAAGTTCTTCTAACTATGGCTACACCTTC
CASMASSSNYGYTF
>TRBJ1-1|.|TRBV6-5|.|13
TGTGCCAGCAGGAGACAGGAGAACACTGAAGCTTTCTTT
CASRRQENTEAFF
>TRBJ2-5|.|TRBV9|.|16
TGTGCCAGCAGCGTTGGTGTGGGGCGGGGAGAAGAGACCCAGTACTTC
CASSVGVGRGEETQYF
>TRBJ1-1|.|TRBV11-2|once|15
TGTGCCAGCAGCTTAGGTTGGGGCCCGAACACTGAAGCTTTCTTT
CASSLGWGPNTEAFF
>TRBJ2-7|.|TRBV2|.|16
TGTGCCAGCAGTGAAGCTCAGGGAAGGGGCTCCTACGAGCAGTACTTC
CASSEAQGRGSYEQYF
>TRBJ1-1|.|TRBV27|.|15
TGTGCCAGCATCTTCAGGGTAGGGTCAGGCACTGAAGCTTTCTTT
CASIFRVGSGTEAFF
>TRBJ2-1|.|TRBV5-1|.|13
TGCGCCAGCAGCTCACTACCTAATAATGAGCAGTTCTTC
CASSSLPNNEQFF
>TRBJ2-3|TRBD2|TRBV5-1|.|13
TGCGCCAGCAGCCGGGAGGGTCCAGATACGCAGTATTTT
CASSREGPDTQYF
>TRBJ2-1|TRBD2|TRBV10-3|.|13
TGTGCCACCGGACTAGCGGGCAACAATGAGCAGTTCTTC
CATGLAGNNEQFF
>TRBJ1-2|.|TRBV2|few|13
TGTGCCAGCAGTGGGCAGGGTCTGGGTGGCTACACCTTC
CASSGQGLGGYTF
>TRBJ2-7|TRBD1|TRBV14|few|14
TGTGCCAGCAGCCTCCTAGGGACAGCCTACGAGCAGTACTTC
CASSLLGTAYEQYF
>TRBJ2-7|.|TRBV4-1|many|15
TGCGCCAGCAGCCAAGAAGGTACAGGGAACTACGAGCAGTACTTC
CASSQEGTGNYEQYF
>TRBJ2-5|.|TRBV19|.|13
TGTGCCAGTAGCCCCAACGGGGGAGAGACCCAGTACTTC
CASSPNGGETQYF
>TRBJ2-2|TRBD2|TRBV7-9|.|15
TGTGCCAGCAGCCCGGGGGGAGCTAACACCGGGGAGCTGTTTTTT
CASSPGGANTGELFF
>TRBJ2-1|TRBD2|TRBV5-1|.|19
TGCGCCAGCAGCTTTTTGCTAGCGGGAGGGCCCCAGGGTCACAATGAGCAGTTCTTC
CASSFLLAGGPQGHNEQFF
>TRBJ2-7|TRBD1|TRBV6-6|.|14
TGTGCCAGCAGTTACGCAGACAGGGTCTACGAGCAGTACTTC
CASSYADRVYEQYF
>TRBJ2-3|.|TRBV7-3|.|12
TGTGCCAGCGGATACGGAGTCACTCCGCAGTATTTT
CASGYGVTPQYF
>TRBJ1-1|TRBD1|TRBV5-1|once|13
TGCGCCAGCAGCGACGACAGGGTCACTGAAGCTTTCTTT
CASSDDRVTEAFF
>TRBJ1-1|.|TRBV10-3|.|14
TGTGCCATCAGTCCGAGGGGGGGAGACACTGAAGCTTTCTTT
CAISPRGGDTEAFF
>TRBJ2-3|TRBD2|TRBV6-4|.|17
TGTGCCAGCAGTCCAACCGGGACTAGCGTGGGCACAGATACGCAGTATTTT
CASSPTGTSVGTDTQYF
>TRBJ2-2|TRBD2|TRBV15|few|18
TGTGCCACCAGCAGAGATAAAGGGGCGGGGGAGGGCACCGGGGAGCTGTTTTTT
CATSRDKGAGEGTGELFF
>TRBJ2-3|.|TRBV10-1|.|14
TGCGCCAGCAGTGAAGAACTACCCACAGATACGCAGTATTTT
CASSEELPTDTQYF
>TRBJ2-5|.|TRBV2|.|13
TGTGCCAGCATTCGACTAGTTCCAGAGACCCAGTACTTC
CASIRLVPETQYF
>TRBJ2-1|.|TRBV5-4|.|11
TGTGCCAGCAGCGTGACTCGTGAGCAGTTCTTC
CASSVTREQFF
>TRBJ1-5|TRBD1|TRBV6-4|.|16
TGTGCCAGCAGTGACCGGACAGGGGGCGCACAGCAGCCCCAGCATTTT
CASSDRTGGAQQPQHF
>TRBJ1-1|TRBD1|TRBV9|once|18
TGTGCCAGCAGCCCCCTCGGACAGGGGGTCGGTCGAAAAGATGAAGCTTTCTTT
CASSPLGQGVGRKDEAFF
>TRBJ1-1|.|TRBV10-2|.|13
TGCGCCAGCAGTCTCGAGGGGGACACTGAAGCTTTCTTT
CASSLEGDTEAFF